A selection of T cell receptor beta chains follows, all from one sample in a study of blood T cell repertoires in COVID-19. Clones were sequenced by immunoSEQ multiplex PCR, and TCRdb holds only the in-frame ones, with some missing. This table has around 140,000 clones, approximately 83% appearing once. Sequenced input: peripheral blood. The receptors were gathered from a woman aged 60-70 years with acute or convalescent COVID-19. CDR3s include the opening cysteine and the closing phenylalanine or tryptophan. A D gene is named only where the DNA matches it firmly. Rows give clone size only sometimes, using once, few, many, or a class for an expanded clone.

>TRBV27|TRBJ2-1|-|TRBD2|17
CASSATLSGSSYNEQFF
TGTGCCAGCAGTGCCACCCTCAGCGGGAGCTCCTACAATGAGCAGTTCTTC
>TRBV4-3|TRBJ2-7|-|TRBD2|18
CASSQGLKREAGGYEQYF
TGCGCCAGCAGCCAAGGTTTAAAGCGGGAGGCCGGCGGTTACGAGCAGTACTTC
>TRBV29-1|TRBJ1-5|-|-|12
CSVGGSNQPQHF
TGCAGCGTTGGAGGGTCCAATCAGCCCCAGCATTTT
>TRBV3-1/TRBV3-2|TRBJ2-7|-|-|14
CASSPRTGNYEQYF
TGTGCCAGCAGCCCCCGAACAGGGAACTACGAGCAGTACTTC
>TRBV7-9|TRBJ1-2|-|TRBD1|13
CASSEGQGQGYTF
TGTGCCAGCAGCGAGGGACAGGGACAAGGCTACACCTTC
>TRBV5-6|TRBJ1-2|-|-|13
CASSRDTNYGYTF
TGTGCCAGCAGCCGGGACACTAACTATGGCTACACCTTC
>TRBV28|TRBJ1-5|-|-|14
CASSSRVRNQPQHF
TGTGCCAGCAGTTCGAGGGTACGGAATCAGCCCCAGCATTTT
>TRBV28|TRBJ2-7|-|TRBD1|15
CASSSAGQDNNEQYF
TGTGCCAGCAGCTCCGCGGGACAGGACAACAACGAGCAGTACTTC
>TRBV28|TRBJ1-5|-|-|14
CASSLGQGYQPQHF
TGTGCCAGCAGTTTGGGGCAGGGATATCAGCCCCAGCATTTT
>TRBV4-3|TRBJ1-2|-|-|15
CASSQDPGEVDGYTF
TGCGCCAGCAGCCAAGATCCAGGGGAAGTTGATGGCTACACCTTC
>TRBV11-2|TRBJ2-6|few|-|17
CASSLGAPSSGANVLTF
TGTGCCAGCAGCTTAGGGGCGCCAAGCTCTGGGGCCAACGTCCTGACTTTC
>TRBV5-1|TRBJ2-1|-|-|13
CASSSNRDHEQFF
TGCGCCAGCAGCTCCAACAGGGATCATGAGCAGTTCTTC
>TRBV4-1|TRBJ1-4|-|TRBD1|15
CASSQGGQGVMELFF
TGCGCCAGCAGCCAAGGAGGACAGGGGGTAATGGAACTGTTTTTT
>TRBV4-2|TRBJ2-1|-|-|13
CASSPQPRIEQFF
TGTGCCAGCAGCCCGCAGCCTAGAATTGAGCAGTTCTTC
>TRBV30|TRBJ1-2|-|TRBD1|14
CAWSVGQGSYGYTF
TGTGCCTGGAGTGTAGGACAGGGCTCCTATGGCTACACCTTC
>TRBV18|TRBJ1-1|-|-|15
CASSPSTGGNTEAFF
TGTGCCAGCTCACCATCGACAGGCGGAAACACTGAAGCTTTCTTT
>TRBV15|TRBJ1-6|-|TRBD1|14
CATSVRQGASPLHF
TGTGCCACCAGCGTCCGACAGGGTGCTTCACCCCTCCACTTT
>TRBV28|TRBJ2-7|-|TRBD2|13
CASSFSGRYEQYF
TGTGCCAGCAGTTTTAGCGGGCGTTACGAGCAGTACTTC
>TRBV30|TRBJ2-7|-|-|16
CAWSLLNTKRTYEQYF
TGTGCCTGGAGCCTCCTTAACACAAAGCGGACCTACGAGCAGTACTTC
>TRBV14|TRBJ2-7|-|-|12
CASSLTPWEQYF
TGTGCCAGCAGCCTAACTCCATGGGAGCAGTACTTC
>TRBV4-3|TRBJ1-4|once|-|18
CASSQEAPRGTTNEKLFF
TGCGCCAGCAGCCAAGAGGCACCCAGGGGTACAACTAATGAAAAACTGTTTTTT
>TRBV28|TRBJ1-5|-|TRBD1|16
CASSFTGGVSNQPQHF
TGTGCCAGCAGTTTTACAGGGGGAGTTAGCAATCAGCCCCAGCATTTT
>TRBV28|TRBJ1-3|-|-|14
CASSSQVLGGTIYF
TGTGCCAGCAGTTCTCAGGTTTTGGGGGGCACCATATATTTT
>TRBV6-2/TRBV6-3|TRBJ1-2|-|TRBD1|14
CASSYGQGRDGYTF
TGTGCCAGCAGTTACGGACAGGGAAGGGATGGCTACACCTTC
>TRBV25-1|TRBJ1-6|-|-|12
CASRGVNSPLHF
TGTGCCAGCAGGGGCGTAAATTCACCCCTCCACTTT
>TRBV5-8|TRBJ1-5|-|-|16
CASSLGRGNSNQPQHF
TGTGCCAGCAGCTTGGGCAGGGGCAATAGCAATCAGCCCCAGCATTTT
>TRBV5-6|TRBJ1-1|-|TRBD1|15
CASSTRQGMNTEAFF
TGTGCCAGCAGCACAAGACAGGGGATGAACACTGAAGCTTTCTTT
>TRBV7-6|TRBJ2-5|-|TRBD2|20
CASSPPIGTSGRPYVETQYF
TGTGCCAGCAGCCCACCCATTGGGACTAGCGGGAGGCCCTACGTAGAGACCCAGTACTTC